A single sample gave rise to the 18 T cell receptor beta chains below, sequenced in a study of blood T cell repertoires in COVID-19. Method: immunoSEQ multiplex PCR; TCRdb's copy keeps in-frame clones and lacks some. This table holds fewer than 200,000 clones, approximately 91% found once. The sequenced sample consisted of peripheral blood. All receptors come from a man between 18 and 35 years old with COVID-19, enrolled during active disease.

The genes are TRBV18 and TRBJ1-1, with 9 bases lining up with TRBD1. Trimming removed 3 bases from V and 4 bases from J; junction bases left unmatched: 3. The V gene's germline CDR1 is KGHSH and CDR2 LQKENI. This CDR3 is built from 14 residues. Here the CDR3 DNA reads TGTGCCAGCTCACCTGAGACAGGGGGCACTGAAGCTTTCTTT. Its protein product is CASSPETGGTEAFF.

This sequence joins TRBV27 and TRBJ2-2, with TRBD1 identical over 8 bases. Germline assignment: CDR1 MNHEY and CDR2 SMNVEV (reference sequence). This CDR3 is 17 amino acids long. With 6 bases clipped from V and 3 bases from J, the junction kept 12 bases outside the gene matches. The CDR3 DNA follows: TGTGCCAGCAGCCCTAGCCTGGGACAGGTTTACACCGGGGAGCTGTTTTTT. Translation: CASSPSLGQVYTGELFF.

The rearrangement joins TRBV18 to TRBJ2-6; D gene unclear. The V gene's germline CDR1 is KGHSH and CDR2 LQKENI. Between the trimmed V and J ends, which lost 3 bases and 0 bases, there was a span of 21 bases. The CDR3 has 20 residues. As DNA, the CDR3 is TGTGCCAGCTCACCCCCAACGATCTTCGAGGTTGGCTCTGGGGCCAACGTCCTGACTTTC. Amino acids: CASSPPTIFEVGSGANVLTF.

This chain uses TRBV12-3 or TRBV12-4 with TRBJ1-1; 7 nucleotides line up with TRBD1. Trimming cost V 4 bases and J 6 bases; bases outside gene matches: 5. There are 13 residues in the CDR3. The CDR3 loop is CASSYRGSAEAFF. The CDR3, as DNA: TGTGCCAGCAGTTACAGGGGATCGGCTGAAGCTTTCTTT.

This clone came up once. V usage is TRBV28 and J usage is TRBJ2-7, with a weak D call TRBD2 (6 bases). The CDR3 spans 14 residues. The germline CDR1 and CDR2 sequences are MDHEN and SYDVKM. Trimming pared 7 bases from V and 0 bases from J, leaving 13 bases between. The CDR3, as DNA: TGTGCCAGCACCCCGGGACTCGGCTCCTACGAGCAGTACTTC. It translates to CASTPGLGSYEQYF.

The CDR3 nucleotides read TGTGCCAGCAGCTCGCGACTGGGGGCCCTCTACGAGCAGTACTTC. This translates into CASSSRLGALYEQYF. This chain uses TRBV21-1 with TRBJ2-7; TRBD1, the D gene given by the table, was not confirmed from the DNA. TRBV21-1 constitutes a pseudogene. The CDR3 has 15 amino acids.

The rearrangement uses TRBV23-1 and TRBJ2-1; TRBD2 aligns across 7 bases. TRBV23-1 belongs to the ORF category, with a function that is uncertain. CDR3 length: 20 amino acids. V trimming: 0 bases; J trimming: 0 bases; junction bases outside the gene matches: 14. The CDR3 coding sequence is TGCGCCAGCAGTCAATCGTTCGGGGGGTTGAACATGAGCTCCTACAATGAGCAGTTCTTC. Protein sequence: CASSQSFGGLNMSSYNEQFF.

The chain carries TRBV3-1 (or the pseudogene TRBV3-2) and TRBJ1-6; 7 nucleotides line up with TRBD1. Germline V CDR1 and CDR2: LGHDT, YNNKEL (reference sequence). The CDR3 is 16 residues long. The junction had 10 bases not matched to a gene; V was cut back by 4 bases and J by 7 bases. The CDR3 loop reads CASSLTRDRWNSPLHF. Here the CDR3 DNA reads TGTGCCAGCAGCCTAACCCGGGACAGATGGAATTCACCCCTCCACTTT.

The J gene is TRBJ2-7, the V gene TRBV9, with 10 bases lining up with TRBD2. Germline V gene data show CDR1 as SGDLS and CDR2 as YYNGEE. J was trimmed by 2 bases and V by 2 bases; bases with no gene match: 4. The CDR3 totals 15 residues. The CDR3 reads CASSVSSGRPYEQYF. The CDR3 DNA reads TGTGCCAGCAGCGTTTCTAGCGGGAGACCCTACGAGCAGTACTTC. Variable domain in full (rest from reference TRBV9 and TRBJ2-7): DSGVTQTPKHLITATGQRVTLRCSPRSGDLSVYWYQQSLDQGLQFLIQYYNGEERAKGNILERFSAQQFPDLHSELNLSSLELGDSALYFCASSVSSGRPYEQYFGPGTRLTVT.

The chain joins TRBV6-5 to TRBJ1-5; 8 positions match TRBD1. From germline, CDR1 is MNHEY and CDR2 SVGAGI. V was clipped by 6 bases and J by 9 bases; unmatched bases: 7. This CDR3 contains 13 residues. DNA of the CDR3: TGTGCCAGCAGCCTCTCCAGGGGGCGGCCCCAGCATTTT. It yields the protein CASSLSRGRPQHF.

The CDR3, as DNA: TGTGCCAGCACCCTCGGAGGGCTCTCCTCCTACGAGCAGTACTTC. This sequence encodes CASTLGGLSSYEQYF. The chain links TRBV9 to TRBJ2-7; possibly TRBD2 for D (6 bases). The CDR3 consists of 15 residues. Germline V gives CDR1 SGDLS, CDR2 YYNGEE. Trimming removed 6 bases from V and 0 bases from J, with 16 bases in between.

This chain connects TRBV3-1 (or the pseudogene TRBV3-2) to TRBJ2-2; the D is unclear. V shed 3 bases and J shed 3 bases, with 8 bases lying between them. This CDR3 is built from 14 residues. Germline-derived CDR1 and CDR2 are LGHDT and YNNKEL (reference sequence). The CDR3 sequence is CASSHASDTGELFF. CDR3 in DNA: TGTGCCAGCAGCCACGCTAGTGACACCGGGGAGCTGTTTTTT.

The rearrangement links TRBV5-1 to TRBJ2-7, with 11 bases lining up with TRBD1. The CDR3 totals 15 residues. With V trimmed by 4 bases and J by 3 bases, 6 bases remained unmatched. Germline lookup yields CDR1 SGHRS and CDR2 YFSETQ. The CDR3 region is CASSQTGTGGYEQYF. CDR3 DNA sequence: TGCGCCAGCAGCCAAACCGGGACAGGGGGCTACGAGCAGTACTTC.

J is TRBJ1-1 and V is TRBV29-1; D might be TRBD1 (6 bases). The CDR3 has 12 residues. V was clipped by 6 bases and J by 4 bases, with 12 bases between them. Germline V lookup: CDR1 SQVTM, CDR2 ANQGSEA. The CDR3 DNA reads as TGCAGCGTCAACAGGGTAGGCACTGAAGCTTTCTTT. It translates to CSVNRVGTEAFF. The full variable domain, rest sourced from reference TRBV29-1 and TRBJ1-1, is SAVISQKPSRDICQRGTSLTIQCQVDSQVTMMFWYRQQPGQSLTLIATANQGSEATYESGFVIDKFPISRPNLTFSTLTVSNMSPEDSSIYLCSVNRVGTEAFFGQGTRLTVV.

The sample holds one count of this clone. This rearrangement joins TRBV2 to TRBJ2-1; D remains unclear. Trimming stripped 0 bases from V and 7 bases from J, with 10 bases between. The germline V gene has CDR1 SNHLY and CDR2 FYNNEI. The CDR3 spans 14 residues. The DNA of the CDR3 is TGTGCCAGCAGTGAAGCCCTTCTGAGGAATGAGCAGTTCTTC. This translates into CASSEALLRNEQFF.

The chain is built from TRBV7-9 and TRBJ2-7; unclear D gene. The CDR3 runs to 15 residues. The germline V gene encodes CDR1 SEHNR and CDR2 FQNEAQ (reference sequence). The V and J ends lost 2 bases and 0 bases respectively, with 11 bases between them. CDR3 amino acids: CASSLPGRHSYEQYF. The CDR3 coding sequence is TGTGCCAGCAGCTTACCAGGTCGCCACTCCTACGAGCAGTACTTC.

The V and J genes are TRBV11-2 and TRBJ2-6, with TRBD2 as a possible D gene (5 bases). Germline CDR1 SGHAT, CDR2 FQNNGV. CDR3 length: 17 amino acids. Trimming left V 3 bases short and J 0 bases short, with 12 bases between. In DNA form, the CDR3 reads TGTGCCAGCAGCTTCAACGGGATACGCTCTGGGGCCAACGTCCTGACTTTC. As protein: CASSFNGIRSGANVLTF.

The chain links TRBV9 to TRBJ1-2; D might be TRBD1 (5 bases). V dropped 2 bases and J dropped 7 bases, with 12 bases sitting between them. Germline V gene data show CDR1 as SGDLS and CDR2 as YYNGEE. The CDR3 is 13 amino acids. The CDR3 coding sequence is TGTGCCAGCAGCGTGGACCAGGGCTCTGGCTACACCTTC. Protein: CASSVDQGSGYTF.